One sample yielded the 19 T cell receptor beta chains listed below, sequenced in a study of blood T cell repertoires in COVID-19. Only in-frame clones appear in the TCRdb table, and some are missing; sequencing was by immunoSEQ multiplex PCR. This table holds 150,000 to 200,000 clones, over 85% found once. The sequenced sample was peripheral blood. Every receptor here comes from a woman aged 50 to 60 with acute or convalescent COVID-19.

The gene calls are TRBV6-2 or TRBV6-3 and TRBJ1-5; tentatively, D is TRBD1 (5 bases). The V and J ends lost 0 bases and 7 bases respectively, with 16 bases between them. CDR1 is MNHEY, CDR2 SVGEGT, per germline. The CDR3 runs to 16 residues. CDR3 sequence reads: CASSYSQGQSRQPQHF. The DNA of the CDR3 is TGTGCCAGCAGTTACTCCCAGGGCCAGTCGAGGCAGCCCCAGCATTTT.

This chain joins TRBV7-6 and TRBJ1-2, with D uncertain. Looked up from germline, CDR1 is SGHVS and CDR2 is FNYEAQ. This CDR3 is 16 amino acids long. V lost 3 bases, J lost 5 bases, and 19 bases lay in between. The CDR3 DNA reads TGTGCCAGCAGCTTGGGCCCCAGGCCCCAGAGTTATGGCTACACCTTC. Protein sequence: CASSLGPRPQSYGYTF.

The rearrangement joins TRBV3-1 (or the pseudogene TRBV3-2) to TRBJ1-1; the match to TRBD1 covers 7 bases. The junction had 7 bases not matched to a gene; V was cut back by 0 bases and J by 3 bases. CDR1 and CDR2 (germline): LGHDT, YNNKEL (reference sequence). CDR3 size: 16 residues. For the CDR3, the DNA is TGTGCCAGCAGCCAAGATCTAAGGGGGCGCGACACTGAAGCTTTCTTT. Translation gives CASSQDLRGRDTEAFF.

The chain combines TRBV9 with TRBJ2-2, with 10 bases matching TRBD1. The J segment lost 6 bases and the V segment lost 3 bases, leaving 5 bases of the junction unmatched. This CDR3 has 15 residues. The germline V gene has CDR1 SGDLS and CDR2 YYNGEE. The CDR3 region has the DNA TGTGCCAGCAGCGCCCAGGGACAGGGGCCCGGGGAGCTGTTTTTT. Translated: CASSAQGQGPGELFF.

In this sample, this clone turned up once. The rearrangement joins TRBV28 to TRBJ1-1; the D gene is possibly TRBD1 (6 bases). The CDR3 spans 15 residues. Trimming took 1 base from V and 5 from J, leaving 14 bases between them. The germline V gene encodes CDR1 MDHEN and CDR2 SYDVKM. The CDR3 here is CASSLLRDKETEAFF. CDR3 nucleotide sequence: TGTGCCAGCAGTTTATTACGGGACAAGGAGACTGAAGCTTTCTTT.

CDR3 sequence: CASGNTRGMGGNNEQFF. CDR3 in DNA: TGTGCTAGTGGTAATACGAGGGGAATGGGGGGGAACAATGAGCAGTTCTTC. The V and J genes are TRBV12-5 and TRBJ2-1, with 7 nucleotides matching TRBD2. Per germline, CDR1 LGHNT and CDR2 FRNRAP. J lost 5 bases, V lost 5 bases, and 15 bases had no gene match. CDR3 length equals 17 residues.

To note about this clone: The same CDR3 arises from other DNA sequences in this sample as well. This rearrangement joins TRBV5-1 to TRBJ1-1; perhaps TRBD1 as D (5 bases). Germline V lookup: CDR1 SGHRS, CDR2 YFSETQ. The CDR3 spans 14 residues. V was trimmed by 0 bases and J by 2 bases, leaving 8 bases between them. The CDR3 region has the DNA TGCGCCAGCAGCTTGGACAGGCTTAACACTGAAGCTTTCTTT. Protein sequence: CASSLDRLNTEAFF.

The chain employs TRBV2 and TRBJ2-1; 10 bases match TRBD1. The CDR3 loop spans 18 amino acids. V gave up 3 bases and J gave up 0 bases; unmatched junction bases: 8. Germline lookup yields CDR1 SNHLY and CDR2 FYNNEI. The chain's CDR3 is CASSDEGQGRSSYNEQFF. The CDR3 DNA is TGTGCCAGCAGTGACGAGGGACAGGGGCGTAGCTCCTACAATGAGCAGTTCTTC.

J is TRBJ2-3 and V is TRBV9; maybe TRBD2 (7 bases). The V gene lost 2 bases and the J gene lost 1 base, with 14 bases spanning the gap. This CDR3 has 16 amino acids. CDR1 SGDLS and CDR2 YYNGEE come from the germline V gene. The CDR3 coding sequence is TGTGCCAGCAGCGTTTCGGGGGGCCACGGCACAGATACGCAGTATTTT. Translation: CASSVSGGHGTDTQYF.

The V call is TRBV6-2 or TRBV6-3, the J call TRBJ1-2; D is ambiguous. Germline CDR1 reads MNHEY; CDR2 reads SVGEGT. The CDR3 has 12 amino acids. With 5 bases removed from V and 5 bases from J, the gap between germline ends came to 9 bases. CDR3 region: CASSPVSYGYTF. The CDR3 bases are TGTGCCAGCAGTCCCGTGAGTTATGGCTACACCTTC.

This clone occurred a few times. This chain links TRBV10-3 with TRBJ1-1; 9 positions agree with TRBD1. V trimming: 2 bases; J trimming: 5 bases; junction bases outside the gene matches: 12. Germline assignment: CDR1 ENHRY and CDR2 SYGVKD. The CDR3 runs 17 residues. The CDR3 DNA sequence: TGTGCCATCAGTGAGCCGAAGGGACAGGGAGAAAGGACTGAAGCTTTCTTT. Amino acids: CAISEPKGQGERTEAFF.

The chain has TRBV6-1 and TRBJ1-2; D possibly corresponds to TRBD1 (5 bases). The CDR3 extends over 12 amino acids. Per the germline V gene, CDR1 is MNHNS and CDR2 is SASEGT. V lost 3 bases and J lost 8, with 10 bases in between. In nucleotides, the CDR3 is TGTGCCAGCAGTGACAGGGTGGGCGGCTACACCTTC. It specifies CASSDRVGGYTF.

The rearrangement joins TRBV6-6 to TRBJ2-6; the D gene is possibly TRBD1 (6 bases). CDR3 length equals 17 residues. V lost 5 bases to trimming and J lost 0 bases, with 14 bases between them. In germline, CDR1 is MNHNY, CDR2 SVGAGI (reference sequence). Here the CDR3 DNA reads TGTGCCAGCAGTCAGGGGCAGCTCACCTCTGGGGCCAACGTCCTGACTTTC. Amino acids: CASSQGQLTSGANVLTF.

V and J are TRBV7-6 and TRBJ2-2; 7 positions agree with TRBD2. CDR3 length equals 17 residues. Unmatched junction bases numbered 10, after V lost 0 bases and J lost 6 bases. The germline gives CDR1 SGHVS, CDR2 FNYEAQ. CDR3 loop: CASSLAYGGEGSGELFF. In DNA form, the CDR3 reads TGTGCCAGCAGCTTAGCGTACGGTGGGGAGGGCTCCGGGGAGCTGTTTTTT. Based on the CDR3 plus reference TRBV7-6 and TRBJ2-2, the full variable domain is GAGVSQSPRYKVTKRGQDVALRCDPISGHVSLYWYRQALGQGPEFLTYFNYEAQQDKSGLPNDRFSAERPEGSISTLTIQRTEQRDSAMYRCASSLAYGGEGSGELFFGEGSRLTVL.

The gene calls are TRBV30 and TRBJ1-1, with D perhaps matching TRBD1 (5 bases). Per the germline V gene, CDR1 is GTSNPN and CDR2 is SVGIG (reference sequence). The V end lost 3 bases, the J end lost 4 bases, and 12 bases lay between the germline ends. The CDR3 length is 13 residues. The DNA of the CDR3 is TGTGCCTGGAGCAGGGTTTCGTCCACTGAAGCTTTCTTT. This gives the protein CAWSRVSSTEAFF.

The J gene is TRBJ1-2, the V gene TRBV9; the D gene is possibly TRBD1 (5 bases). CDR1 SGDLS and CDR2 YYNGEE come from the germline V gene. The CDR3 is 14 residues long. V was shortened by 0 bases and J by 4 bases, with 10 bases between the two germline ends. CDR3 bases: TGTGCCAGCAGCGTAGATAGAAGGGGCTATGGCTACACCTTC. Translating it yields CASSVDRRGYGYTF.

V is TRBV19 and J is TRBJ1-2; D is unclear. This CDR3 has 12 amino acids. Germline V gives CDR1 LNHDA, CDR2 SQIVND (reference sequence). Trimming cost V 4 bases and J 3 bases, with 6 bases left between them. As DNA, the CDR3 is TGTGCCAGTAGTAGGCTGGACTATGGCTACACCTTC. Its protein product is CASSRLDYGYTF.

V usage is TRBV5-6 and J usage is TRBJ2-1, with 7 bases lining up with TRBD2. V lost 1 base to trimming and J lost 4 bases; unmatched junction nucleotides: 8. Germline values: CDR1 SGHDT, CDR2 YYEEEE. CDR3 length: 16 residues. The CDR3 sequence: CASSLWSGNAYNEQFF. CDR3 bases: TGTGCCAGCAGCTTGTGGAGCGGGAACGCTTACAATGAGCAGTTCTTC.

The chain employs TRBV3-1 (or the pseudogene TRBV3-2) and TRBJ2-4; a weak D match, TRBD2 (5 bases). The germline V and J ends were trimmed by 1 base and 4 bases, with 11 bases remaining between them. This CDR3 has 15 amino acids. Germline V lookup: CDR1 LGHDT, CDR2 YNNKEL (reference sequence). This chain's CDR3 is CASSQGVSAKNIQYF. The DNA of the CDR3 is TGTGCCAGCAGCCAAGGGGTTAGCGCGAAAAACATTCAGTACTTC.